This record looks at one T cell receptor (beta chain) sequence and its context. The data were produced by immunoSEQ multiplex PCR, yet TCRdb's version contains in-frame clones alone and is incomplete. Altogether 100,000 to 120,000 clones are present, roughly 90% being singletons, with the ten largest covering around 3.5%. This entry comes from a study of control samples from healthy donors and cancer patients. CDR1 and CDR2 from the germline V gene are SNHLY and FYNNEI. The ends lost 4 bases at V and 5 bases at J; junction bases unmatched: 4. The CDR3 loop spans 16 amino acids. The rearrangement links TRBV2 to TRBJ2-2; TRBD2 aligns across 13 bases. The sample comprised PBMCs. The sequence came from a woman aged 55-69 years with lung cancer. The CDR3 DNA reads TGTGCCAGCAGTGTTGAACTAGCGGGGGGGACCGGGGAGCTGTTTTTT. It translates to CASSVELAGGTGELFF.